These T cell receptor beta chains were read from a single sample in a study of blood T cell repertoires in COVID-19. The method was immunoSEQ multiplex PCR; TCRdb's version includes in-frame clones alone and lacks a portion of them. The sample lists 190,000 or so clones; 84% were seen once. Sequencing was performed on PBMCs or T cells enriched from blood (not recorded which). The receptor set was obtained from a man between 35 and 55 years old who had recovered from COVID-19. Both conserved end residues are part of each CDR3. A D gene is named only where the DNA matches it firmly. Size tells how often a clone was seen (once, few, many) or the class of an expanded clone, and some rows leave it out.

j_call v_call d_call clone_size cdr3_aa cdr3_nt
TRBJ2-2 TRBV5-4 TRBD1 NA CASSLRDRGTGELFF TGTGCCAGCAGCTTAAGGGACAGGGGGACCGGGGAGCTGTTTTTT
TRBJ1-1 TRBV3-1/TRBV3-2 NA NA CASSQVVSTEAFF TGTGCCAGCAGCCAAGTCGTCTCCACTGAAGCTTTCTTT
TRBJ1-4 TRBV5-4 TRBD1 NA CASKDRVNEKLFF TGTGCCAGCAAGGACAGGGTTAATGAAAAACTGTTTTTT
TRBJ1-2 TRBV27 TRBD1 NA CASSPTTSDRGYGYTF TGTGCCAGCAGTCCCACGACGTCAGACAGGGGCTATGGCTACACCTTC
TRBJ1-1 TRBV3-1/TRBV3-2 TRBD1 NA CASSRNRGQTEAFF TGTGCCAGCAGTCGTAACAGGGGGCAAACTGAAGCTTTCTTT
TRBJ1-5 TRBV30 NA NA CAWTPRGLISNQPQHF TGTGCCTGGACTCCACGCGGGCTAATCAGCAATCAGCCCCAGCATTTT
TRBJ1-1 TRBV6-2/TRBV6-3 NA NA CASSWAGMNTEAFF TGTGCCAGCAGTTGGGCAGGGATGAACACTGAAGCTTTCTTT
TRBJ1-6 TRBV4-3 NA NA CASSRELNSPLHF TGCGCCAGCAGCCGGGAGTTGAATTCACCCCTCCACTTT
TRBJ2-5 TRBV5-1 NA NA CASSLFLLRETQYF TGCGCCAGCAGCTTGTTTCTTCTCCGGGAGACCCAGTACTTC
TRBJ1-2 TRBV28 TRBD1 NA CASSTGTVLYGYTF TGTGCCAGCAGTACCGGGACAGTCCTCTATGGCTACACCTTC
TRBJ1-1 TRBV30 NA NA CAWEGVTEAFF TGTGCCTGGGAAGGGGTCACTGAAGCTTTCTTT
TRBJ2-1 TRBV5-1 TRBD2 NA CASSDPRRGTYNEQFF TGCGCCAGCAGCGACCCTAGGCGGGGGACCTACAATGAGCAGTTCTTC
TRBJ1-6 TRBV18 TRBD1 once CASSPGTGAANSPLHF TGTGCCAGCTCACCGGGGACAGGGGCTGCAAATTCACCCCTCCACTTT
TRBJ1-6 TRBV28 TRBD1 NA CASSSFLGQAVNSPLHF TGTGCCAGCAGTTCCTTTCTCGGACAGGCAGTGAATTCACCCCTCCACTTT
TRBJ2-3 TRBV5-1 NA NA CASSGGADTQYF TGCGCCAGCAGCGGCGGCGCAGATACGCAGTATTTT
TRBJ1-2 TRBV6-1 NA NA CASNPGGTLNGYTF TGTGCCAGCAACCCCGGAGGGACTCTAAATGGCTACACCTTC
TRBJ1-2 TRBV6-4 NA NA CASSERGTGNYGYTF TGTGCCAGCAGTGAAAGGGGCACCGGTAACTATGGCTACACCTTC
TRBJ1-1 TRBV18 TRBD1 NA CASSGDRGAEAFF TGTGCCAGCTCCGGAGACAGGGGGGCTGAAGCTTTCTTT
TRBJ1-2 TRBV9 NA NA CASSAGGFLGYGYTF TGTGCCAGCAGCGCCGGAGGGTTTTTAGGTTATGGCTACACCTTC
TRBJ2-2 TRBV9 NA NA CASSVGGRRNTGELFF TGTGCCAGCAGCGTAGGAGGGAGGAGGAACACCGGGGAGCTGTTTTTT
TRBJ1-1 TRBV20-1 NA NA CSASRGGANTEAFF TGCAGTGCTAGTCGGGGGGGAGCGAACACTGAAGCTTTCTTT
TRBJ1-5 TRBV4-1 TRBD1 NA CASSQEIGRGQNQPQHF TGCGCCAGCAGCCAAGAAATTGGCAGGGGGCAAAATCAGCCCCAGCATTTT
TRBJ2-1 TRBV6-5 NA NA CASSSGVAATIRQFF TGTGCCAGCAGTTCGGGGGTAGCGGCGACGATTCGGCAGTTCTTC
TRBJ2-1 TRBV9 TRBD2 NA CASSGPGLVQFF TGTGCCAGCAGCGGGCCGGGACTAGTTCAGTTCTTC
TRBJ1-6 TRBV4-1 NA NA CASSQVASPLHF TGCGCCAGCAGCCAAGTGGCCTCACCCCTCCACTTT
TRBJ2-7 TRBV7-9 NA once CASSLRSGVVYEQYF TGTGCCAGCAGCTTAAGGTCCGGGGTAGTCTACGAGCAGTACTTC
TRBJ2-1 TRBV2 NA once CASKGGESYNEQFF TGTGCCAGCAAAGGGGGTGAATCCTACAATGAGCAGTTCTTC
TRBJ2-1 TRBV2 TRBD2 once CASRMGGNEQFF TGTGCCAGCAGAATGGGGGGGAATGAGCAGTTCTTC
TRBJ1-6 TRBV6-1 NA NA CASSASPFRNHSPLHF TGTGCCAGCAGTGCATCCCCCTTCAGAAACCATTCACCCCTCCACTTT
TRBJ1-5 TRBV6-5 NA NA CASIGQTRQPQHF TGTGCCAGCATCGGACAGACCCGTCAGCCCCAGCATTTT
TRBJ1-2 TRBV5-4 NA once CASSTTAGIVYGYTF TGTGCCAGCAGCACCACAGCAGGCATTGTGTATGGCTACACCTTC
TRBJ2-1 TRBV4-1 TRBD1 few CASSRVDRGQGEQFF TGCGCCAGCAGCCGTGTGGACAGGGGGCAGGGTGAGCAGTTCTTC
TRBJ1-1 TRBV5-4 TRBD1 NA CASSLGQGAGGITEAFF TGTGCCAGCAGCTTGGGACAGGGCGCGGGTGGCATCACTGAAGCTTTCTTT
TRBJ1-5 TRBV19 NA NA CASSIVARASNQPQHF TGTGCCAGTAGTATAGTAGCCAGGGCGAGCAATCAGCCCCAGCATTTT
TRBJ2-7 TRBV5-8 TRBD1 NA CASSLEGQGDEQYF TGTGCCAGCAGCTTGGAGGGACAGGGGGACGAGCAGTACTTC
TRBJ2-6 TRBV4-1 NA NA CASSQVRGTGANVLTF TGCGCCAGCAGCCAAGTTCGGGGGACTGGGGCCAACGTCCTGACTTTC
TRBJ1-1 TRBV2 TRBD1 NA CGGQGGTEAFF TGTGGAGGACAGGGCGGCACTGAAGCTTTCTTT
TRBJ2-1 TRBV5-1 TRBD2 few CASSLGTGGAREQFF TGCGCCAGCAGCTTGGGAACCGGGGGGGCCAGGGAGCAGTTCTTC
TRBJ1-4 TRBV3-1/TRBV3-2 NA NA CASSLTGANEKLFF TGTGCCAGCAGCCTTACAGGCGCTAATGAAAAACTGTTTTTT
TRBJ1-6 TRBV12-3/TRBV12-4 NA NA CASSWGDNSPLHF TGTGCCAGCAGTTGGGGAGATAATTCACCCCTCCACTTT
TRBJ1-1 TRBV10-3 NA NA CAIIGHPNTEAFF TGTGCCATCATCGGACATCCGAACACTGAAGCTTTCTTT
TRBJ1-4 TRBV18 NA NA CAANRGIDEKLFF TGTGCCGCGAACCGAGGGATCGATGAAAAACTGTTTTTT
TRBJ2-1 TRBV9 NA NA CASSARGFLSSYNEQFF TGTGCCAGCAGCGCCCGGGGGTTTTTAAGCTCCTACAATGAGCAGTTCTTC
TRBJ2-4 TRBV6-2/TRBV6-3 TRBD1 once CASSGGQGNIQYF TGTGCCAGCAGTGGGGGACAGGGAAACATTCAGTACTTC
TRBJ1-6 TRBV4-3 NA NA CASSPFTNGNSPLHF TGCGCCAGCAGCCCCTTTACGAACGGGAATTCACCCCTCCACTTT